Included here is one T cell receptor beta chain sequence, with context. The antigen is undetermined. The data stem from a study of cytomegalovirus exposure and HLA in healthy donors. The study's findings and limits: V segments that were indistinguishable, TRBV6-2 and TRBV6-3 among them, were omitted from analysis.

V lost 4 bases to trimming and J lost 2 bases, with 17 bases between them. The CDR3 totals 16 residues. Germline values: CDR1 LNHDA, CDR2 SQIVND (reference sequence). PCR amplification relied on 60 Vbeta primers (plus 13 Jbeta primers). This table comes from immunoSEQ multiplex PCR, and its TCRdb copy is limited to in-frame clones, with some not included. This table has about 150,000 clones, 60% to 80% appearing once. The sequenced sample consisted of PBMCs. This chain uses TRBV19 with TRBJ1-2, with D hard to call. The origin of this receptor is a male donor in good health and CMV-seronegative. The CDR3 nucleotides read TGTGCCAGTAGTACCCGAACCCCAGCGGGCAACTATGGCTACACCTTC. Its protein is CASSTRTPAGNYGYTF.